The source of this TCR beta chain is a study of cytomegalovirus exposure and HLA in healthy donors (dated by TCRdb to the late 2010s). General notes on the study: According to a later analysis, one platform produced both the 110 or so validation repertoires and the approximately 670 repertoires of the first cohort. A separate validation cohort of over 95 different subjects was used in addition to the 666-subject first cohort. To predict cytomegalovirus infection status, the study combined high-throughput TCR immunosequencing, statistical association of individual TCRs with disease status, and machine learning. The study was designed to test whether signatures of past pathogen exposure could be identified by cataloging public T cell receptors. General findings and caveats noted by the study authors: In the study, 150 to 200 TCR beta chains were listed as associated with cytomegalovirus. In vitro tests confirmed that a few of the cytomegalovirus-associated TCR beta chains recognize cytomegalovirus antigens. While some public TCRs were present in many individuals, most TCR sequences turned up only very rarely across donors. A later analysis lacked HLA typing for the validation cohort, so it scored co-occurrence in that cohort across all 120 or so repertoires. According to the authors, the approach could potentially be generalized to other disease states and immunological phenotypes. Subsequent analysis determined that TCRs grouped into clusters in the first cohort also showed a tendency toward co-occurrence across the 120 or so validation repertoires, and approximately 93% of cluster scores exceeded 0. The classifier was reported to diagnose cytomegalovirus status with high specificity and sensitivity in both the original and validation cohorts.

This clone is a singleton in its sample. The antigen it recognizes is unknown. One base away there is no much larger clone; base qualities are not given. Library creation used the immunoSEQ multiplex PCR assay. The source study handled its data this way. A statistical classification framework was developed to diagnose cytomegalovirus status using the catalog of TCR beta chain sequences. Held by TCRdb, this immuneACCESS table contains in-frame sequences only and omits some clones. Under half of the omission traces to an unresolved V gene where checked; the cause of the rest is unknown. V and J calls and clone size come straight from that table; D and trimming were deduced from the DNA. This sample lists tens of thousands of clones; over 90% were detected once. The ten biggest clones cover more than 4% of the sample. Separate from the roughly 650-subject first cohort, the validation cohort of 95 to 150 subjects was the group to which the donors belonged.

In the germline V gene, CDR1 corresponds to SGHTS and CDR2 to YDEGEE. V and J are trimmed by 0 bases and 4 bases, and the gene matches miss 8 bases of the junction. The CDR3 measures 16 amino acids from cysteine to phenylalanine. The retained sequence is limited to the CDR3, 48 bases, with the frame set at the first base. The chain joins TRBV5-8 to TRBJ1-2, with TRBD1 identical over 8 junction bases. The sequenced sample was PBMCs. This receptor was obtained from a woman aged 18-35 years in good health and CMV-seropositive. At the DNA level, the sequence is TGTGCCAGCAGCTTGGGATCGGACAGGGCTGGCTATGGCTACACCTTC. Protein translation: CASSLGSDRAGYGYTF.